The present entry profiles one TCR beta chain with its context. Its antigen remains unidentified. The CDR3 end shows no conserved phenylalanine or tryptophan, and so a read error is likely. Bulk unsorted tissue served as the source for RNA extraction, and RNA quality was assessed using a NanoDrop ND-1000 and an Agilent 2100. Newly diagnosed lung cancer patients without prior chemotherapy who had been admitted for thoracic surgery in China between August and November 2014 were enrolled as donors. Patients who had received previous radiotherapy or chemotherapy, or who had another concurrent cancer, were excluded from the study. Surgical tissue pieces of about 1-2.2 cm3 were preserved in RNAlater solution and stored at -80 °C until use. Based on the germline V gene, the CDR1 and CDR2 sequences are SGHAT and FQNNGV. Deletion took 4 bases off V and 4 bases off J, with a span of 17 bases between the germline ends. Termini included, the CDR3 measures 15 amino acids. The CDR3 DNA has 45 bases and is translated from base 1.

The data derive from a study of tumor and adjacent non-tumor tissue in lung cancer (dated by TCRdb to between 2017 and 2018). Describing the broader study: Patients with adenocarcinoma (approximately 13), squamous cell carcinoma (2) and small cell lung cancer (1) were included in the cohort. The roughly 15 enrolled patients, of whom roughly 10 were men and 5 were women, were aged about 31 to 80 years and were diagnosed with TNM stage I to III disease. Sequencing produced 100 million to 150 million productive TCRbeta reads in total, an average of about 4.17 million reads per sample. The study compared bulk TCRbeta repertoires between lung tumor tissue and matched distant non-tumor lung tissue from about 14 lung cancer patients. For each patient, one tumor sample and one normal lung sample were taken, giving approximately 30 paired specimens that underwent TCRbeta CDR3 sequencing.

The library was obtained by multiplex PCR. The listed sequencing device is Illumina HiSeq 2500. Following protocols modified from ARM-PCR, the researchers constructed TCRbeta libraries through three rounds of nested PCR with primers (Table S4). Before sequencing, PCR products of 200-500 bp were cut from the gel and purified using the QIAquick gel extraction kit. The authors' pipeline ran thus. Trimmomatic was used to clean the reads, FLASH merged the cleaned reads into complete CDR3 sequences, and MiTCR assigned the sequences to V(D)J germline segments. Clonal diversity was computed as the inverse Simpson's index with VDJtools. Productive reads were defined as in-frame sequences without a premature stop codon. TCRdb redid the processing of the public reads, applying fastp at Q25 and MiXCR, and retained in-frame beta chains. Every entry covers one CDR3 protein and lists the most common genes and DNA from its rows. These V and J calls rely on TCRdb rather than the paper's analysis. The sample table contains 90,000 or so distinct CDR3 sequences; only one count was recorded for around two thirds of them. Roughly 15% of the sample rests with the top ten.

The study at large found these results: Only roughly 16 patients were included in the cohort, and the need for larger samples and more detailed clinical data was noted by the authors. Significantly higher TCR diversity was found in younger patients, and higher tumor TCR diversity was associated with shorter overall and disease-free survival. Significantly higher TCR diversity (inverse Simpson) was observed in tumor tissue than in normal lung tissue (around 450 vs 160, P = 0.0075, Mann-Whitney U test). A significantly larger cumulative share of the repertoire was made up by the top 100 clones in normal lung than in tumor tissue. Peripheral blood was not sequenced, so blood TCRbeta repertoires were not examined in the lung cancer patients of the study. The sequencing platform is not named in the methods, and unique molecular identifiers are not mentioned.

The receptor chain draws on TRBV11-2 and TRBJ2-7; a weak D assignment points to TRBD1 (5 bases agree). Sequenced material: lung tumor tissue. The TCR originated in a man between 65 and 79 years old with non-small cell lung cancer. The sequence in DNA is TGTGCCAGCAGCTCAGACGGCTGGGGCCGATACGAGCAGTACTAC. Its product reads: CASSSDGWGRYEQYY.